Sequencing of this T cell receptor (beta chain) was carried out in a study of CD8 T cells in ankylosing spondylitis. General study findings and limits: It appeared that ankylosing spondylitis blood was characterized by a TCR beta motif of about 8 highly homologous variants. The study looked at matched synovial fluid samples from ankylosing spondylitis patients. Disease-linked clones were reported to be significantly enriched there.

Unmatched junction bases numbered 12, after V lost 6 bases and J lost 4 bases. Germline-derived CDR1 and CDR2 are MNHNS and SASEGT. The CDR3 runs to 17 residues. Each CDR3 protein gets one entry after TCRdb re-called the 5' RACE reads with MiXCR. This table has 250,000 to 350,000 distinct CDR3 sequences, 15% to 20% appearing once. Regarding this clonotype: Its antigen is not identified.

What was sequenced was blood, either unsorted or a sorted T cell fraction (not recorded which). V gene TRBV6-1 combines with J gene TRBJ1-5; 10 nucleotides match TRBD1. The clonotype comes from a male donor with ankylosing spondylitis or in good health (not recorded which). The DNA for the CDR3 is TGTGCCAGCAGATCTCCGGGACAGGGGAATAGGAATCAGCCCCAGCATTTT. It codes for CASRSPGQGNRNQPQHF.